The present T cell receptor beta chain was sequenced within a study of blood T cell repertoires in COVID-19. Clones were read by immunoSEQ multiplex PCR, and TCRdb kept only the in-frame ones, dropping some. The repertoire holds 350,000 to 400,000 clones, with more than 70% as singletons. In germline, CDR1 is SGHAT, CDR2 FQNNGV. This CDR3 spans 15 amino acids. The V gene lost 5 bases and the J gene lost 5 bases, with 15 bases spanning the gap. Donors were grouped by their self-reported clinical history. The sequencing sample was made of PBMCs or T cells enriched from blood (not recorded which). The clonotype originates from a man between 40 and 49 years old in a cohort exposed to, infected with or recovered from COVID-19 (not recorded which). The chain combines TRBV11-2 with TRBJ2-2; D possibly corresponds to TRBD2 (5 bases). In DNA form, the CDR3 reads TGTGCCAGCAGCCCCCCGCTAGCACAGACCGGGGAGCTGTTTTTT. Translated, it gives CASSPPLAQTGELFF.